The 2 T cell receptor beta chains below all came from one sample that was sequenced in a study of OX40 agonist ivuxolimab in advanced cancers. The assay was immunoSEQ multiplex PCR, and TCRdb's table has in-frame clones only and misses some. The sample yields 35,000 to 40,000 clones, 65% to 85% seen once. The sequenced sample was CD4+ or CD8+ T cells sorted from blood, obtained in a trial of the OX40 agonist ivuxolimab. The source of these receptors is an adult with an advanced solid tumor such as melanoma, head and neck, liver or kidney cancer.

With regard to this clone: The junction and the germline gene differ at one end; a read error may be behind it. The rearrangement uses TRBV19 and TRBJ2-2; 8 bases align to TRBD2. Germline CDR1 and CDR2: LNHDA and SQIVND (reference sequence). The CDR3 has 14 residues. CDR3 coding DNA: TGTGCCAGTAATGGACTAGCCTACACCGGGAAGCTGTTTTTT. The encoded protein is CASNGLAYTGKLFF.

The CDR3 spells CASSAWTGWNTEAFF. CDR3 coding DNA: TGTGCCAGCAGTGCTTGGACAGGGTGGAACACTGAAGCTTTCTTT. The rearrangement uses TRBV27 and TRBJ1-1, with TRBD1 matching 8 bases. This CDR3 contains 15 residues. Trimming removed 5 bases from V and 1 base from J; junction bases left unmatched: 6. Germline V gene data show CDR1 as MNHEY and CDR2 as SMNVEV (reference sequence).